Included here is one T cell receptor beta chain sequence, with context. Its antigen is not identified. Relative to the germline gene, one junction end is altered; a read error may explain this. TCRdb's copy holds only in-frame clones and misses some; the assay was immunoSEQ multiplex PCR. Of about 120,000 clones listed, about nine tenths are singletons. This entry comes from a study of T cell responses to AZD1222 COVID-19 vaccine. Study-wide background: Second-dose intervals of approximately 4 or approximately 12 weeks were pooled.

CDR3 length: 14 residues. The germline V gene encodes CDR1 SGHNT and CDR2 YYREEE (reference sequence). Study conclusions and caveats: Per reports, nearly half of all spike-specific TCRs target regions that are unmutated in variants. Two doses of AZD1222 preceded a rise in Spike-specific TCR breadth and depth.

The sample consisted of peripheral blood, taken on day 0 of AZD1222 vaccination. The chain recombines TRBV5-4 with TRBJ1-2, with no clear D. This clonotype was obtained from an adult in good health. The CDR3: CASTLMGVNYGYTF. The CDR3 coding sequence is TGTGCCAGCACCTTGATGGGTGTAAACTATGGCTACACCTTC.